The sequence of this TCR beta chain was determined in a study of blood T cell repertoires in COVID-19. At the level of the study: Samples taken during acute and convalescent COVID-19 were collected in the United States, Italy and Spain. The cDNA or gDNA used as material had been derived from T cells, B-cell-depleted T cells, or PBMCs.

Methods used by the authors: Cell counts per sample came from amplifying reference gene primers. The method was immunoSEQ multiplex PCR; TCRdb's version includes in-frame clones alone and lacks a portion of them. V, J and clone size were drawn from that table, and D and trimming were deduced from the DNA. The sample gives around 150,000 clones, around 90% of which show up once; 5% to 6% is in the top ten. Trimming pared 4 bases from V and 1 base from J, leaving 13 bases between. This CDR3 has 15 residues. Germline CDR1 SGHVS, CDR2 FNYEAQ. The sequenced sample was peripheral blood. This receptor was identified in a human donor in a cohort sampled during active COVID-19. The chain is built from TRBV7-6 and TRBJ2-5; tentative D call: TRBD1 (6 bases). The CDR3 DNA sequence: TGTGCCAGCAGCTATCAGCAGGGGTCCCAAGAGACCCAGTACTTC. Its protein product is CASSYQQGSQETQYF.